A selection of T cell receptor beta chains follows, all from one sample in a study of T cells in Graves' hyperthyroidism and ophthalmopathy. TCRdb re-analysed the multiplex PCR reads in MiXCR, keeping a single row per CDR3 protein. The sample has more than 300,000 distinct CDR3 sequences; about 15% are singletons. The material sequenced was blood. The receptor source for this set is a woman aged 25 to 39 with Graves' hyperthyroidism that later progressed to Graves' ophthalmopathy. Both conserved end residues are part of each CDR3. Fields, in order: clone size, V gene, J gene, D gene, CDR3 DNA, CDR3 protein. D genes are given only for firm matches. Only part of the rows carry a size: once, few, many, or a class if the clone is expanded.

size: few
V: TRBV7-9
J: TRBJ2-3
D: TRBD1
DNA: TGTGCCAACAGGGGGTCAGGTGAAGATACGCAGTATTTT
CDR3: CANRGSGEDTQYF

size: many
V: TRBV7-6
J: TRBJ2-3
D: NA
DNA: TGTGCCAGCAGCTTAATGGCAGGAGAAAGCACAGATACGCAGTATTTT
CDR3: CASSLMAGESTDTQYF

size: NA
V: TRBV20-1
J: TRBJ2-3
D: TRBD2
DNA: TGCAGTGCTAGAGCGGCTAGCGGGAGACCCGGGGGGGATACGCAGTATTTT
CDR3: CSARAASGRPGGDTQYF

size: many
V: TRBV27
J: TRBJ1-5
D: NA
DNA: TGTGCCAGCAGTTTTCGGACAAAGGTTCGGGCAGGGGATCAGCCCCAGCATTTT
CDR3: CASSFRTKVRAGDQPQHF

size: many
V: TRBV28
J: TRBJ1-2
D: NA
DNA: TGTGCCAGCAGTAGTAACTATGGCTACACCTTC
CDR3: CASSSNYGYTF

size: NA
V: TRBV30
J: TRBJ2-7
D: NA
DNA: TGTGCCTGGAGTACAAGGATAAAATCCTACGAGCAGTACTTC
CDR3: CAWSTRIKSYEQYF

size: many
V: TRBV6-1
J: TRBJ2-5
D: TRBD2
DNA: TGTGCCAGCAGTCCTCCTCGGACTAGCGGGGACTCGCAAGAGACCCAGTACTTC
CDR3: CASSPPRTSGDSQETQYF

size: NA
V: TRBV20-1
J: TRBJ1-4
D: NA
DNA: TGCAGTGCTAGAGATGCCACCCGGACGGACGAAAAACTGTTTTTT
CDR3: CSARDATRTDEKLFF

size: NA
V: TRBV27
J: TRBJ2-7
D: TRBD1
DNA: TGTGCCAGCAGTTTATTCAGGGGGCTTTACGAGCAGTACTTC
CDR3: CASSLFRGLYEQYF

size: many
V: TRBV5-1
J: TRBJ2-1
D: TRBD2
DNA: TGCGCCAGCAGCTTCGCGGGGGTAGGCAATGAGCAGTTCTTC
CDR3: CASSFAGVGNEQFF

size: many
V: TRBV27
J: TRBJ1-1
D: TRBD1
DNA: TGTGCGCAGGGGGCCTGCCAGAACACTGAAGCTTTCTTT
CDR3: CAQGACQNTEAFF

size: many
V: TRBV9
J: TRBJ1-1
D: NA
DNA: TGTGCCAGCGCGACAGACTTGAACACTGAAGCTTTCTTT
CDR3: CASATDLNTEAFF

size: NA
V: TRBV11-2
J: TRBJ2-3
D: NA
DNA: TGTGCCAGCAGCTTAGCGCAGGGAAGGACCACAGATACGCAGTATTTT
CDR3: CASSLAQGRTTDTQYF

size: many
V: TRBV12-3/TRBV12-4
J: TRBJ1-5
D: TRBD1
DNA: TGTGCCAGCAGACTGGACAGGGGCGTTAGCAATCAGCCCCAGCATTTT
CDR3: CASRLDRGVSNQPQHF

size: NA
V: TRBV19
J: TRBJ2-6
D: TRBD1
DNA: TGTGCCAGTACTAGCAGGGGGAGCTCTGGGGCCAACGTCCTGACTTTC
CDR3: CASTSRGSSGANVLTF

size: NA
V: TRBV18
J: TRBJ1-1
D: TRBD1
DNA: TGTGCTAGCTCACCCATGGGACAGGGTTACACTGAAGCTTTCTTT
CDR3: CASSPMGQGYTEAFF

size: many
V: TRBV5-1
J: TRBJ2-1
D: NA
DNA: TGCGCCAGCAGCTTGGCTGGAGGGGGAGGGACGTCCTACAATGAGCAGTTCTTC
CDR3: CASSLAGGGGTSYNEQFF

size: few
V: TRBV20-1
J: TRBJ2-7
D: TRBD2
DNA: TGCAGTGCTAGACATGTAGCGGGAGGTTTGTACGAGCAGTACTTC
CDR3: CSARHVAGGLYEQYF

size: many
V: TRBV9
J: TRBJ1-4
D: NA
DNA: TGTGCCAGCAGCGACATGGCAACTAATGAAAAACTGTTTTTT
CDR3: CASSDMATNEKLFF

size: many
V: TRBV6-2/TRBV6-3
J: TRBJ1-2
D: NA
DNA: TGTGCCAGCAACTCCCAAGAAATTTCCGGGGTTGGCTACACCTTC
CDR3: CASNSQEISGVGYTF

size: NA
V: TRBV3-1
J: TRBJ2-7
D: NA
DNA: TGTGCCAGCAGCGCCCCCTACCCAAGGGGCTACGAGCAGTACTTC
CDR3: CASSAPYPRGYEQYF

size: many
V: TRBV6-5
J: TRBJ1-5
D: NA
DNA: TGTGCCAGCAGTTACCGGGCAGGGAGCCAGCCCCAGCATTTT
CDR3: CASSYRAGSQPQHF

size: few
V: TRBV27
J: TRBJ2-5
D: NA
DNA: TGTGCCAGCAGCCCTATGGTTGGGGGGACCCAGTACTTC
CDR3: CASSPMVGGTQYF

size: many
V: TRBV6-1
J: TRBJ1-2
D: TRBD1
DNA: TGTGCCAGCAGTGAGACCCGACAGGGGGCTAACTATGGCTACACCTTC
CDR3: CASSETRQGANYGYTF

size: NA
V: TRBV24-1
J: TRBJ2-7
D: TRBD2
DNA: TGTGCCACCAGTGATTCTGGGACTAGCGGGATCTACGAGCAGTACTTC
CDR3: CATSDSGTSGIYEQYF